This T cell receptor beta chain is from a study of identical twins. Regarding the study as a whole: Memory repertoires lacked the insertion deficit that abundant cord blood beta clonotypes showed.

Unique molecular identifiers were present on cDNA, and template switching added a universal primer site. Via MiXCR, TCRdb re-called the 5' RACE reads, giving one row per CDR3 protein. The repertoire holds hundreds of thousands of distinct CDR3 sequences, with around 6.1% as singletons. Turning to this clonotype: Its target is unknown.

V shed 8 bases and J 7 bases; nucleotides not matched to a gene: 8. The CDR3 extends over 14 amino acids. Germline loops: CDR1 MGHDK, CDR2 SYGVNS. The receptor was derived from a man younger than 35 in good health. The chain recombines TRBV25-1 with TRBJ1-6; 7 nucleotides line up with TRBD1. The sample comprised naive T cells sorted from blood. CDR3 sequence (DNA): TGTGCCAGCGGTGGGGGACAGTTCAATTCACCCCTCCACTTT. It translates to CASGGGQFNSPLHF.